The rows below give T cell receptor beta chains drawn from one sample of a study of T cells in Graves' hyperthyroidism and ophthalmopathy. TCRdb recomputed calls from the multiplex PCR reads with MiXCR, one row per CDR3 protein. The table lists some 800,000 distinct CDR3 sequences, 38% of them singletons. The sequenced material came from blood. The receptors originated from a man aged 18-30 years with Graves' hyperthyroidism. Each CDR3 is given with its conserved first and last residue. Fields, in order: clone size, J gene, V gene, D gene, CDR3 DNA, CDR3 protein. D genes are given only for firm matches. For some rows the clone size is stated as once, few or many, or as a class when expanded; others skip it.

. | TRBJ2-5 | TRBV7-2 | . | TGTGCCAGCAGCTTCACAGGGAGGGCCGGGGGGACCCAGTACTTC | CASSFTGRAGGTQYF
many | TRBJ1-2 | TRBV4-1 | TRBD1 | TGCGCCAGCAGCGGGACAGGGGGGAATGGCTACACCTTC | CASSGTGGNGYTF
. | TRBJ1-6 | TRBV9 | . | TGTGCCAGCAGCCAAAGGGACGGTTCACCCCTCCACTTT | CASSQRDGSPLHF
few | TRBJ1-1 | TRBV19 | TRBD1 | TGTGCCAGTAGTATCGGACAGGGGGCCTTTAGGGCTTTCTTT | CASSIGQGAFRAFF
many | TRBJ1-3 | TRBV10-3 | . | TGTGCCATCTCATTGGCCCTCTCTGGAAACACCATATATTTT | CAISLALSGNTIYF
many | TRBJ2-7 | TRBV7-9 | TRBD2 | TGTGCCAGCAGCTTCGGCGAACTAGCGGGATCCTACGAGCAGTACTTC | CASSFGELAGSYEQYF
. | TRBJ1-1 | TRBV6-1 | . | TGTGCCAGCAGCGAGGGACCGAGTACCACTGAAGCTTTCTTT | CASSEGPSTTEAFF
. | TRBJ1-2 | TRBV29-1 | . | TGCAGCGACTTGGCCCTACCCGATGGCTACACCTTC | CSDLALPDGYTF
. | TRBJ2-5 | TRBV13 | TRBD1 | TGTGCCAGCAGCGGGGACAGGGAACGAGAGACCCAGTACTTC | CASSGDRERETQYF
many | TRBJ1-4 | TRBV29-1 | . | TGCAGCGTTGTGACGGGGCTCGGAGAAAAACTGTTTTTT | CSVVTGLGEKLFF
. | TRBJ1-1 | TRBV4-3 | . | TGCGCCAGCAGCCCAGGACGGCGAGGAGGTACTGAAGCTTTCTTT | CASSPGRRGGTEAFF
. | TRBJ1-5 | TRBV29-1 | TRBD1 | TGCAGCGTGCAAGGGGGCGCCCAGGGCTACGAGCATTTT | CSVQGGAQGYEHF
many | TRBJ1-3 | TRBV2 | . | TGTGCCAGCAGTCCCTTTCTTGACTCTGGAAACACCATATATTTT | CASSPFLDSGNTIYF
. | TRBJ1-1 | TRBV20-1 | . | TGCAGTGCTAGAAACGGGGGCGCGGGCACTGAAGCTTTCTTT | CSARNGGAGTEAFF
few | TRBJ1-3 | TRBV12-3/TRBV12-4 | . | TGTGCCAGCAGGGCGGGTCCAACCGGAAACACCATATATTTT | CASRAGPTGNTIYF
. | TRBJ2-6 | TRBV7-2 | . | TGTGCCAGCAGCTCGGCATACTCGGTGAACTCTGGGGCCAACGTCCTGACTTTC | CASSSAYSVNSGANVLTF
many | TRBJ1-2 | TRBV20-1 | . | TGCAGTCCTATCGGACATCACTATGGCTACACCTTC | CSPIGHHYGYTF
. | TRBJ2-7 | TRBV25-1 | . | TGTGACAGCAGCTTGGAGAGCTCCGAGCAGTACTTC | CDSSLESSEQYF